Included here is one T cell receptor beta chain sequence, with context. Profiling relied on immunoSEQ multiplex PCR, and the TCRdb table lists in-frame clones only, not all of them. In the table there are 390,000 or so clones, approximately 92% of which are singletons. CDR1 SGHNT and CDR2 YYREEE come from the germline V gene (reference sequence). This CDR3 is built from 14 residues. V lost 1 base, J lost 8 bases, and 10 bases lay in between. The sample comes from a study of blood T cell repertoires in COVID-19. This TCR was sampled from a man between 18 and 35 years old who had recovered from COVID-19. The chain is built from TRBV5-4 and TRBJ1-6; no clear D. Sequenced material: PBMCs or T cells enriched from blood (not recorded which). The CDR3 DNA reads TGTGCCAGCAGCTTGAGGGATAGCGATTCACCCCTCCACTTT. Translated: CASSLRDSDSPLHF.